This TCR beta chain was observed in a study of OX40 agonist ivuxolimab in advanced cancers. Study-wide background: An agonistic anti-OX40 (CD134) antibody, ivuxolimab, was used to treat the patients. Study-level results: Averaging showed that CD8+ T cells had more expanded clones than CD4+ did.

The CDR3 totals 15 residues. J lost 4 bases, V lost 6 bases, and 6 bases had no gene match. The germline CDR1 and CDR2 sequences are MNHNY and SVGAGI (reference sequence). The assay was immunoSEQ multiplex PCR, and TCRdb's table has in-frame clones only and misses some. The sample includes tens of thousands of clones, about 88% of them seen just once. About this clone: What it recognizes is unknown.

The TCR originated in an adult with an advanced solid tumor such as melanoma, head and neck, liver or kidney cancer. This rearrangement joins TRBV6-6 to TRBJ2-3; 11 bases agree with TRBD2. Sample: CD4+ or CD8+ T cells sorted from blood, taken in a trial of the OX40 agonist ivuxolimab. For the CDR3, the DNA is TGTGCCAGCAGCAAACTAGCGGGAGCAGCAGATACGCAGTATTTT. Its protein product is CASSKLAGAADTQYF.